Listed here are 17 T cell receptor beta chains from one sample, sequenced in a study of tissue T cells after allogeneic stem cell transplantation. Measured with immunoSEQ multiplex PCR; TCRdb has only the in-frame clones, and not every one. In the table there are approximately 11,000 clones, 35% to 45% of which are singletons. Noted time point: mouse harvest day 7 after allogeneic transplant. The graft held 10^6 splenic CD5+ T cells and 10^7 T-cell-depleted bone marrow cells. The sample taken for sequencing was skin. All receptors come from a female BALB/c mouse given C57BL/6 T cells with graft-versus-host disease after an allogeneic hematopoietic cell transplant.

In the case of this clone: The gene names here belong to mouse. The read ends 1 residue shy of where the CDR3 ends; the end is completed using the germline J gene. V usage is TRBV23 and J usage is TRBJ2-4; the D call in the table, TRBD2, was not verified against the DNA. Per germline, CDR1 KGHTA and CDR2 FQNQQP. This CDR3 is built from 15 residues. Incomplete CDR3 DNA: TGCTCCAGCAGTCGGACTGGGGGGGCAGGGAACACCTTGTAC. Protein: CSSSRTGGAGNTLY. The full CDR3 is CSSSRTGGAGNTLYF.

This clone was seen a few times. The gene symbols are mouse symbols. The read gets to within 1 residue of the CDR3 end, and the germline J gene fills in the rest. The V and J genes are TRBV26 and TRBJ1-2; 11 nucleotides agree with TRBD1. V shed 3 bases, J shed 4 bases, and the junction held 4 bases outside the gene matches. Per the germline V gene, CDR1 is KGHPV and CDR2 is FQNQEV (reference sequence). This CDR3 has 15 residues. CDR3 DNA (partial): TGTGCCAGCAGTCTCGGGACAGGGGGTAGCTCCGACTACACC. Its translation is CASSLGTGGSSDYT. The whole CDR3 protein reads CASSLGTGGSSDYTF.

By frequency in the sample, this clone is medium-sized. Genes and germline come from the mouse. The read finishes 1 residue shy of the CDR3 end, and the germline J gene is used to complete it. The gene calls are TRBV2 and TRBJ2-7, with TRBD2 identical over 7 bases. Trimming took 0 bases from V and 1 from J; bases not matched to a gene: 3. This CDR3 has 15 residues. Germline V gene lookup returns CDR1 LGHNA and CDR2 YSYQKL. Incomplete CDR3 DNA: TGTGCCAGCAGCCAAGAGGGCTGGGGGTCCTATGAACAGTAC. Amino acid sequence: CASSQEGWGSYEQY. The complete CDR3 reads CASSQEGWGSYEQYF.

Points on this clone: The genes and germline here are from mouse. The CDR3 extends 1 residue past the end of the read, so its final part is completed from the germline J gene. The chain recombines TRBV3 with TRBJ2-4; D might be TRBD2 (6 bases). Deletions cut 1 base from V and 0 bases from J, with 8 bases between. The length of the CDR3 is 15 residues. Per germline, CDR1 SNHLY and CDR2 FYNGKV (reference sequence). The CDR3: CASSLGGGSQNTLYF. The DNA read from the CDR3 is TGTGCCAGCAGCTTAGGTGGGGGTAGTCAAAACACCTTGTAC.

On this clone itself: Gene names and germline match the mouse. Read data end 1 residue before the CDR3 end; the end is taken from the germline J gene. The chain recombines TRBV26 with TRBJ2-1; D ambiguous. CDR3 length: 15 amino acids. V shed 4 bases and J shed 3 bases, with 13 bases lying between them. CDR1 is KGHPV, CDR2 FQNQEV, per germline (reference sequence). The CDR3 region is CASSPPTNLYAEQFF. The sequenced CDR3 bases are TGTGCCAGCAGTCCCCCGACAAATCTCTATGCTGAGCAGTTC.

In regard to this clone: Gene and germline names: mouse. The read is 1 residue too short to cover the CDR3 end, so that end is filled in from the germline J gene. V gene TRBV26 combines with J gene TRBJ2-7; TRBD2 agrees at 7 bases. CDR3 length: 13 amino acids. Germline CDR1 is KGHPV and CDR2 is FQNQEV (reference sequence). With V trimmed by 4 bases and J by 6 bases, 6 bases remained unmatched. The CDR3 bases that were read are TGTGCCAGCAGTCCCGGGGGGGGGTTTGAACAGTAC. Translated, it gives CASSPGGGFEQY. The full CDR3 protein reads CASSPGGGFEQYF.

In this sample, this clone turned up a few times. The genes are named according to mouse. The CDR3 end falls 1 residue outside the read, so it is completed with the germline J gene. This chain links TRBV19 with TRBJ1-1, with no clear D. The V end was cut by 2 bases, the J end by 0 bases, with 8 bases between. This CDR3 is built from 14 residues. Germline CDR1 FNHDT, CDR2 SITEND (reference sequence). The CDR3 bases that were read are TGTGCCAGCAGTATCTACAATGCAAACACAGAAGTCTTC. Translation gives CASSIYNANTEVF. The complete CDR3 protein is CASSIYNANTEVFF.

As concerns this clone: Mouse names are used for the genes. The read halts 1 residue ahead of the CDR3 end, with the missing end drawn from the germline J gene. The chain couples TRBV15 to TRBJ2-5; D remains ambiguous. V lost 3 bases and J lost 2, with 6 bases in between. Germline V gene sequence: CDR1 SGHND, CDR2 FRSKSL. The CDR3 spans 13 residues. Here the CDR3 reads CASSFGSQDTQYF. The sequenced CDR3 bases are TGTGCCAGCAGTTTTGGCAGCCAAGACACCCAGTAC.

Note on this clone: The gene symbols are mouse symbols. The CDR3 goes on 1 residue after the read ends, and that part is filled in from the germline J gene. Other nucleotide sequences in the sample specify the same CDR3. The chain combines TRBV26 with TRBJ1-1; no firm D call. Germline V gives CDR1 KGHPV, CDR2 FQNQEV (reference sequence). The CDR3 runs 11 residues. V gave up 3 bases and J gave up 1 base, with 0 bases separating them. The CDR3 spells CASSLNTEVFF. The DNA read from the CDR3 is TGTGCCAGCAGTCTAAACACAGAAGTCTTC.

Turning to this clone: Gene names follow the mouse nomenclature. The CDR3 goes on 1 residue after the read ends, and that part is filled in from the germline J gene. The chain combines TRBV26 with TRBJ2-1, with no clear D. The CDR3 totals 11 residues. Germline V gene data show CDR1 as KGHPV and CDR2 as FQNQEV (reference sequence). The V and J ends lost 6 bases and 5 bases respectively, with 5 bases between them. Partial CDR3 DNA: TGTGCCAGCAGCCAGAATGCTGAGCAGTTC. Residues: CASSQNAEQF. Given in full, the CDR3 is CASSQNAEQFF.

This clone was detected a few times. Here the gene names and germline are mouse. With the read ending 1 residue before the CDR3 end, the germline J gene is used to fill in that end. This chain links TRBV3 with TRBJ2-1; 10 nucleotides align to TRBD2. CDR1 is SNHLY and CDR2 is FYNGKV in the germline V gene (reference sequence). The CDR3 is made up of 14 amino acids. Losses at the gene ends were 5 bases for V and 4 bases for J; bases not matched to a gene: 2. CDR3: CASSPGLGYAEQFF. The CDR3 bases that were read are TGTGCCAGCAGCCCGGGACTGGGGTATGCTGAGCAGTTC.

As concerns this clone: These gene names are mouse names. Read sequence stops 1 residue before the CDR3 end, and the germline J gene provides the missing end. Other DNA variants within this sample encode the same CDR3. The chain recombines TRBV12-2 with TRBJ2-5, with D perhaps matching TRBD1 (5 bases). CDR1 SGHLS and CDR2 HYDKME come from the germline V gene. Trimming took off 4 bases at V and 2 bases at J, with 12 bases between the two ends. The CDR3 consists of 14 residues. Incomplete CDR3 DNA: TGTGCCAGCTCCCTCCAGGGAGGCCAAGACACCCAGTAC. Translating gives CASSLQGGQDTQY. The entire CDR3 reads CASSLQGGQDTQYF.

A remark on this clone: Mouse names are used for the genes. The CDR3 end falls 1 residue outside the read, so it is completed with the germline J gene. The J gene is TRBJ1-6, the V gene TRBV23. TRBJ1-6 is known as an ORF, though its function is uncertain. Germline values: CDR1 KGHTA, CDR2 FQNQQP. This CDR3 has 15 residues. The part of the CDR3 DNA that was read is TGCTCCAGCAGTCCCATAGATTCCTATAATTCGCCCCTCTAC. The encoded protein is CSSSPIDSYNSPLY. The whole CDR3 protein is CSSSPIDSYNSPLYF.

Concerning this clone: These gene names are mouse names. The CDR3 is cut off 1 residue early in the read; its end comes from the germline J gene. The V and J genes are TRBV26 and TRBJ2-4, with no clear D. This CDR3 contains 13 residues. CDR1 and CDR2 (germline): KGHPV, FQNQEV (reference sequence). The V end was cut by 4 bases, the J end by 0 bases, with 5 bases between. CDR3: CASSQGSQNTLYF. The sequenced CDR3 bases are TGTGCCAGCAGTCAGGGAAGTCAAAACACCTTGTAC.

As regards this clone: Each gene name is a mouse one. The CDR3 end lies 1 residue beyond the end of the read and is filled in from the germline J gene. The chain combines TRBV30 with TRBJ2-7, with D possibly matching TRBD1 (5 bases). Trimming shortened V by 0 bases and J by 0 bases, and 9 bases separated the two germline ends. The CDR3 consists of 14 residues. In germline, CDR1 is SQVVS, CDR2 ANEGSEA. CDR3 DNA (partial): TGTAGTTCTAGAGACCCAGACAGCTCCTATGAACAGTAC. Its protein is CSSRDPDSSYEQY. The entire CDR3 sequence reads CSSRDPDSSYEQYF.

As regards this clone: The gene symbols are mouse symbols. The CDR3 goes on 1 residue after the read ends, and that part is filled in from the germline J gene. Other DNA sequences in this specimen translate into the identical CDR3. The V and J genes are TRBV3 and TRBJ1-1; 7 bases agree with TRBD1. The V gene end was trimmed by 3 bases and the J gene end by 0 bases; junction bases not matched to a gene: 1. Germline V CDR1 and CDR2: SNHLY, FYNGKV (reference sequence). This CDR3 is built from 14 residues. The sequenced CDR3 bases are TGTGCCAGCAGCTTGGGACAGTCAAACACAGAAGTCTTC. Translated, it gives CASSLGQSNTEVF. The whole CDR3 sequence reads CASSLGQSNTEVFF.

On this clone itself: Any gene name here is a mouse gene name. The CDR3 end is not reached by the read, which stops 1 residue before it; the germline J gene fills it in. This chain joins TRBV26 and TRBJ2-7, with 10 bases that match TRBD2. The germline gives CDR1 KGHPV, CDR2 FQNQEV (reference sequence). The V and J ends lost 8 bases and 4 bases, in that order; junction bases with no gene match: 5. The CDR3 sequence is 13 residues long. The sequenced part of the CDR3 DNA is TGTGCCAGCTCGACTGGGGGGTCTTATGAACAGTAC. Translating gives CASSTGGSYEQY. The CDR3 as a whole reads CASSTGGSYEQYF.